The sequence of this TCR beta chain was determined in a study of T-cell reconstitution after alpha-beta-depleted transplantation in children. Unique molecular identifiers were built into the TCRbeta library. MiXCR, applied by TCRdb to the PCR reads, yields one record per CDR3 protein. The table shows 200,000 to 250,000 distinct CDR3 sequences, with approximately 8.9% occurring only once. This clonotype was seen repeatedly, ten times or more. Its antigen is currently unknown. This CDR3 comprises 11 residues. With 6 bases removed from V and 8 bases from J, the gap between germline ends came to 8 bases. The study's findings and limits: Where some patients showed high TCRbeta diversity at day 60, it came from recipient T cells and thymic progenitors that had survived. From newly produced T cells came most of the T-cell counts and diversity one year after transplant. In patients about two months after transplant, alpha-beta T cells reportedly arose from several hundred expanded graft clones.

This TCR came from a male patient younger than 18 who had a stem cell transplant for acute lymphoblastic leukemia, so the T cells may come from the graft donor. The chain employs TRBV12-3 or TRBV12-4 and TRBJ2-1; the D is unclear. This specimen was PBMCs, mostly from graft donor cells, taken 180 days after TCRalphabeta/CD19-depleted stem cell transplant. CDR3 in amino acids: CASSLLDEQFF. CDR3 DNA sequence: TGTGCCAGCAGCCTACTTGATGAGCAGTTCTTC.